This entry features one T cell receptor beta chain sequence. A read error may account for a junction end that differs from germline. CDR3 length: 15 amino acids. CDR1 and CDR2 from the germline V gene are ENHRY and SYGVKD. This sample was taken from a study of response to subunit inactivated influenza vaccine. One entry per CDR3 protein, called by TCRdb with MiXCR from the RT-PCR reads. The sample holds about 540,000 distinct CDR3 sequences, under 30% seen once. This sample also belongs to another study, concerning T cells expressing NK-cell markers. That paper states: The authors generated TCR beta cDNA through 5'RACE template switching with UMIs. Beta-chain profiling covered CD3+CD56+NKG2C+, CD3+CD56+NKG2C- and CD3+CD56-NKG2C+ sorted subsets. Among the eight sequenced donors, seven tested HCMV-seropositive and one tested seronegative.

The chain links TRBV10-3 to TRBJ2-3, with 10 bases matching TRBD2. This receptor was obtained from a man aged 50-60 years who received an inactivated influenza vaccine. Material: CD4+ T cells sorted from PBMCs, obtained roughly 12 days after vaccination. In nucleotides, the CDR3 is TGTGGCATCAGCATGACTAGCGGGAGCACAGATACGCAGTATTTT. Translation: CGISMTSGSTDTQYF.